This entry describes one T cell receptor (beta chain). These data come from a study of cytomegalovirus exposure and HLA in healthy donors. The length of the CDR3 is 15 residues. The V and J ends lost 0 bases and 3 bases respectively, with 11 bases between them. Germline V gene sequence: CDR1 LGHNA, CDR2 YNFKEQ. It was with 60 Vbeta and 13 Jbeta primers that the PCR ran. Assay: immunoSEQ multiplex PCR; the TCRdb copy retains only in-frame clones and omits some. The sample has a few hundred thousand clones, 70% to 90% seen once. The receptor was derived from a woman aged 18 to 35 in good health and CMV-seronegative. This sequence joins TRBV4-2 and TRBJ1-2; no clear D. Sequencing was carried out using PBMCs. The CDR3 sequence is CASSQDGEVDYGYTF. The CDR3 DNA reads TGTGCCAGCAGCCAAGACGGGGAGGTGGACTATGGCTACACCTTC.